The clone carrying this T cell receptor beta chain came up a few times. Its antigen is unidentified. The sample belongs to a study of T-cell memory formation after mild COVID-19. 5'RACE primed from the constant segment yielded TCR alpha and TCR beta cDNA libraries bearing sample barcodes and UMIs. Using its own MiXCR run on the 5' RACE reads, TCRdb lists one record per CDR3 protein. The sample records roughly 99,000 distinct CDR3 sequences, around 15% being singletons. Overall study results and limits: Contracting clones from day 15 to 85 showed balanced CD4/CD8; later expanders favored CD4+.

The CDR3 is 14 residues long. V gave up 4 bases and J gave up 9 bases, with 15 bases separating them. Germline CDR1 SEHNR, CDR2 FQNEAQ (reference sequence). This sequence joins TRBV7-9 and TRBJ2-2; no firm D call. This TCR was recovered from a man aged 18 to 30 who had mild COVID-19 (a few samples of this study predate the infection). Cell type and time point are not known. The sequenced sample was PBMCs or a T cell subset sorted from them (not recorded which). The CDR3 DNA follows: TGTGCCAGCAGCTCAACCGCGGAAGGCAGGGAGCTGTTTTTT. Amino acids: CASSSTAEGRELFF.